This T cell receptor beta chain was documented in a study of OX40 agonist ivuxolimab in advanced cancers. Comments on this clone: Antigen specificity is unknown.

Assay used: immunoSEQ multiplex PCR; TCRdb lists only in-frame clones, some missing. The sample shows around 25,000 clones, about 85% of them seen only once. Patients with autoimmune history or systemic immunosuppression were excluded. General study findings and limits: CD8+ T cells were the subset that, on average, had more expanded clones than CD4+. Some of the lowest clonal expansion was seen in partial responders at 0.1-3.0 mg/kg. In a subset of nonresponders, normalized T-cell clonal expansion was also low.

V lost 8 bases and J lost 2; bases outside the gene matches: 5. This CDR3 contains 14 residues. Germline lookup yields CDR1 SGHTA and CDR2 FQGNSA. Specimen: CD4+ or CD8+ T cells sorted from blood, collected in a trial of the OX40 agonist ivuxolimab. This receptor was taken from an adult with an advanced solid tumor such as melanoma, head and neck, liver or kidney cancer. The chain combines TRBV7-2 with TRBJ2-3, with 9 bases identical to TRBD2. The CDR3: CASASGISTDTQYF. The CDR3 nucleotides are TGTGCCAGCGCTAGCGGGATCTCCACAGATACGCAGTATTTT.